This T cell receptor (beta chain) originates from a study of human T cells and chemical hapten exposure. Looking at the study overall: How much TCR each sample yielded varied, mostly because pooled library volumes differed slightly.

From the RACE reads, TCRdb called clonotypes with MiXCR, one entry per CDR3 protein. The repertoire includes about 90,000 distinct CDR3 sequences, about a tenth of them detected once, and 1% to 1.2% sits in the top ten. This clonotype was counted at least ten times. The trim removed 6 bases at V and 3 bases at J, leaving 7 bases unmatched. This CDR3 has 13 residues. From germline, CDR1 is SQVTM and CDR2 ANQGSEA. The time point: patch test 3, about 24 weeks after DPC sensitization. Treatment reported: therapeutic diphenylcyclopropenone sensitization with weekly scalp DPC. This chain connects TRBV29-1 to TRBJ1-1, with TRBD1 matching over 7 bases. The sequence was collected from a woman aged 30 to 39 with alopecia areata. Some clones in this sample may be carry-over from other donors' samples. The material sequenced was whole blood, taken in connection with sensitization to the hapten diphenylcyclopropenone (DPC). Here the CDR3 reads CSVLNDRDTEAFF. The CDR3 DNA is TGCAGCGTCCTGAATGACAGGGACACTGAAGCTTTCTTT.